A single sample is the source of the 10 T cell receptor beta chains below, sequenced in a study of T-cell reconstitution after alpha-beta-depleted transplantation in children. A TCRbeta library incorporating unique molecular identifiers was prepared. TCRdb independently ran MiXCR on the PCR reads; one entry per CDR3 protein. This sample yields about 980,000 distinct CDR3 sequences, of which less than 30% are seen a single time; 28% belongs to the top ten. Specimen: PBMCs, mostly from graft donor cells, collected 360 days after TCRalphabeta/CD19-depleted stem cell transplant. These receptors were collected from a boy in the first two years of life who had a stem cell transplant for SCID, so the T cells may come from the graft donor.

The chain recombines TRBV4-3 with TRBJ2-1; TRBD2 aligns across 10 bases. CDR3 length: 17 residues. The germline V gene has CDR1 LGHNA and CDR2 YSLEER. The ends lost 4 bases at V and 9 bases at J; junction bases unmatched: 15. In DNA, the CDR3 is TGCGCCAGCAGCCCTTTTGGGGGCAGCGGGGGGGCTACTGAGCAGTTCTTC. It is translated as CASSPFGGSGGATEQFF.

The CDR3 bases are TGTGCCAGCAGTGATTGGGGGGCCCCCATGAACACTGAAGCTTTCTTT. Translating it yields CASSDWGAPMNTEAFF. This chain uses TRBV2 with TRBJ1-1; D might be TRBD1 (6 bases). CDR1 is SNHLY, CDR2 FYNNEI, per germline. This CDR3 comprises 16 residues. The V end was cut by 3 bases, the J end by 0 bases, with 14 bases between.

This clonotype has a handful of counts. The CDR3 loop reads CSASLWGDSTDTQYF. The CDR3 DNA sequence: TGCAGTGCCTCTCTCTGGGGGGATAGCACAGATACGCAGTATTTT. This chain uses TRBV20-1 with TRBJ2-3; tentatively, D is TRBD2 (6 bases). CDR3 length: 15 residues. The germline V gene has CDR1 DFQATT and CDR2 SNEGSKA (reference sequence). V gave up 6 bases and J gave up 0 bases, with 16 bases separating them.

The chain links TRBV20-1 to TRBJ1-5; TRBD1 is a possible D gene (5 bases). Per germline, CDR1 DFQATT and CDR2 SNEGSKA (reference sequence). This CDR3 comprises 15 residues. The germline V and J ends were trimmed by 3 bases and 2 bases, with 14 bases remaining between them. The CDR3 reads CSASLGVAGNQPQHF. In DNA form, the CDR3 reads TGCAGTGCTAGTTTGGGGGTGGCGGGCAATCAGCCCCAGCATTTT.

The rearrangement links TRBV10-3 to TRBJ2-7; D may be TRBD1 or TRBD2 (5 bases each). The CDR3 contains 13 residues. V lost 2 bases and J 12 bases, leaving 17 bases between the germline ends. Germline loops: CDR1 ENHRY, CDR2 SYGVKD. The CDR3 spells CAISEEGWIPAYF. CDR3 in DNA: TGTGCCATCAGTGAGGAGGGGTGGATTCCGGCGTACTTC.

CDR3 in amino acids: CASSTKTHASPLHF. The CDR3 coding sequence is TGTGCCAGCAGCACGAAGACCCATGCGTCACCCCTCCACTTT. The V gene is TRBV4-2, the J gene TRBJ1-6; D remains ambiguous. Per germline, CDR1 LGHNA and CDR2 YNFKEQ. The ends were cut back, 5 bases at V and 10 bases at J, with 15 bases in the middle. CDR3 length: 14 residues.

This clonotype was seen a handful of times. The chain combines TRBV19 with TRBJ2-5; D may be TRBD1 (7 bases). Trimming shortened V by 5 bases and J by 5 bases, and 18 bases separated the two germline ends. The CDR3 has 15 residues. In germline, CDR1 is LNHDA, CDR2 SQIVND (reference sequence). The CDR3 DNA reads TGTGCCAGTAGTTCGGAGGGGGCGGATTGGGAGACCCAGTACTTC. Translating gives CASSSEGADWETQYF.

The chain carries TRBV12-3 or TRBV12-4 and TRBJ2-5, with D possibly TRBD1 on 5 matching bases. This CDR3 spans 16 amino acids. V dropped 4 bases and J dropped 5 bases, with 20 bases sitting between them. CDR3 loop: CASSSRGPWQSETQYF. DNA for the CDR3: TGTGCCAGCAGTTCTAGGGGCCCGTGGCAGAGTGAGACCCAGTACTTC.

This clonotype has only a few counts. The chain links TRBV5-1 to TRBJ2-3; tentatively, D is TRBD1 (5 bases). The CDR3 runs 15 residues. CDR1 and CDR2 (germline): SGHRS, YFSETQ. The germline V and J ends were trimmed by 3 bases and 1 base, with 12 bases remaining between them. CDR3 in amino acids: CASSWGQTRTDTQYF. The DNA of the CDR3 is TGCGCCAGCAGCTGGGGCCAGACCCGCACAGATACGCAGTATTTT.

The V gene is TRBV19, the J gene TRBJ2-3; 7 bases match TRBD2. Germline loops: CDR1 LNHDA, CDR2 SQIVND (reference sequence). The CDR3 extends over 16 amino acids. V trimming: 6 bases; J trimming: 2 bases; junction bases outside the gene matches: 11. The CDR3 protein is CASSLFSGDYTDTQYF. The CDR3 bases are TGTGCCAGTAGCCTCTTCAGTGGGGACTACACAGATACGCAGTATTTT.